This is a list of T cell receptor beta chains from one sample in a study of blood T cell repertoires in COVID-19. The repertoire was sequenced with immunoSEQ multiplex PCR; TCRdb's copy has only in-frame clones and lacks some. Here the sample spans more than 95,000 clones, about 85% being singletons. Sequenced material: peripheral blood. The origin of the receptors is an older man with active or convalescent COVID-19. Both conserved end residues are part of each CDR3. The order of the fields is CDR3 DNA, CDR3 protein, D gene, J gene, clone size, V gene. D genes are given only for firm matches. Clone size is stated in some rows and not others, as once, few, many or a class when expanded.

DNA: TGTGCCAGCAGGGCCGGGGGTGAGACCCAGTACTTC; CDR3: CASRAGGETQYF; D: NA; J: TRBJ2-5; size: NA; V: TRBV28
DNA: NA; CDR3: CASSFVCGIWARGAHEQFF; D: NA; J: TRBJ2-1; size: NA; V: TRBV12-1
DNA: TGCGCCAGCAGTCATCGACAGGTTTCACCCCTCCACTTT; CDR3: CASSHRQVSPLHF; D: NA; J: TRBJ1-6; size: NA; V: TRBV23-1
DNA: TGTGCCAGTAGTTCCCGACTAGCGGGATCTTACGAGCAGTACTTC; CDR3: CASSSRLAGSYEQYF; D: TRBD2; J: TRBJ2-7; size: NA; V: TRBV19
DNA: TGTGCCAGCAGCTTAAGTATTGGGGACAATACGCAGTATTTT; CDR3: CASSLSIGDNTQYF; D: NA; J: TRBJ2-3; size: NA; V: TRBV7-3
DNA: TGTGCCAGCAGATCAGGGGACGTTTACAATGAGCAGTTCTTC; CDR3: CASRSGDVYNEQFF; D: NA; J: TRBJ2-1; size: NA; V: TRBV28
DNA: TGTGCCACCAGTGATTTGGGCAGGATCTATGGCTACACCTTC; CDR3: CATSDLGRIYGYTF; D: NA; J: TRBJ1-2; size: NA; V: TRBV24-1
DNA: TGTGCCAGCAGTGAAGTGACAGTTCCCTACGAGCAGTACTTC; CDR3: CASSEVTVPYEQYF; D: NA; J: TRBJ2-7; size: NA; V: TRBV25-1
DNA: TGTGCCAGCAGCGTAGCACAGGGCACGCGAGAGACCCAGTACTTC; CDR3: CASSVAQGTRETQYF; D: NA; J: TRBJ2-5; size: NA; V: TRBV9
DNA: TGTGCCGAACAGGGTTCGGGCAATTCACCCCTCCACTTT; CDR3: CAEQGSGNSPLHF; D: NA; J: TRBJ1-6; size: NA; V: TRBV30
DNA: TGCGCCAGCAGCTTGGAGTCCACAGAAAATTCACCCCTCCACTTT; CDR3: CASSLESTENSPLHF; D: NA; J: TRBJ1-6; size: NA; V: TRBV5-1
DNA: TGCGCCAGCAGTTCTAGCGGGAGCTCCTACAATGAGCAGTTCTTC; CDR3: CASSSSGSSYNEQFF; D: TRBD2; J: TRBJ2-1; size: NA; V: TRBV5-1
DNA: TGCAGTGCTTACAGGGGGCGCGGCTACACCTTC; CDR3: CSAYRGRGYTF; D: TRBD1; J: TRBJ1-2; size: NA; V: TRBV20-1
DNA: TGTGCCAGCAGCTTAGGACTTCGCGGGGAGCTGTTTTTT; CDR3: CASSLGLRGELFF; D: NA; J: TRBJ2-2; size: NA; V: TRBV7-7
DNA: TGTGCCTGGAGTGGGCAGGGTCATTTGGGCTACACCTTC; CDR3: CAWSGQGHLGYTF; D: NA; J: TRBJ1-2; size: once; V: TRBV30
DNA: TGTGCCAGTAGGACCGGGACAGGGGGCAACTCTGGGGCCAACGTCCTGACTTTC; CDR3: CASRTGTGGNSGANVLTF; D: TRBD1; J: TRBJ2-6; size: NA; V: TRBV19
DNA: TGTGCCAGCAGCCAAGAGAACAGAGTTAACACTGAAGCTTTCTTT; CDR3: CASSQENRVNTEAFF; D: NA; J: TRBJ1-1; size: NA; V: TRBV14
DNA: TGCGCCAGCAGCTTGCCGACAGGGGAGACTGGAAACACCATATATTTT; CDR3: CASSLPTGETGNTIYF; D: TRBD1; J: TRBJ1-3; size: once; V: TRBV5-1
DNA: TGTGCCACCAGCAGAGGGGCAGGGAACACTGAAGCTTTCTTT; CDR3: CATSRGAGNTEAFF; D: NA; J: TRBJ1-1; size: NA; V: TRBV15
DNA: TGTGCCAGCAGCTTCGGACAGGGGGCTATCCTGAACACTGAAGCTTTCTTT; CDR3: CASSFGQGAILNTEAFF; D: TRBD1; J: TRBJ1-1; size: NA; V: TRBV11-2
DNA: TGTGCCAGCAGCGTAGTACAGGGTGGCCAAGAGACCCAGTACTTC; CDR3: CASSVVQGGQETQYF; D: NA; J: TRBJ2-5; size: many; V: TRBV9
DNA: TGTGCCAGCAGCGTGGACAGCGCCTCCGGGGCCCAGCATTTT; CDR3: CASSVDSASGAQHF; D: NA; J: TRBJ1-5; size: NA; V: TRBV7-6
DNA: TGTGCCAGCAGCTTACTTCTAGCGGGAGGGCGGACCGGGGAGCTGTTTTTT; CDR3: CASSLLLAGGRTGELFF; D: TRBD2; J: TRBJ2-2; size: NA; V: TRBV13
DNA: TGCGCCAGCAGCTTACCGGGACTAGCGGGGTCCGGGGATACGCAGTATTTT; CDR3: CASSLPGLAGSGDTQYF; D: TRBD2; J: TRBJ2-3; size: NA; V: TRBV5-1
DNA: TGTGCCGGCAGTCCCGGGACAGTGAACTATGGCTACACCTTC; CDR3: CAGSPGTVNYGYTF; D: TRBD1; J: TRBJ1-2; size: NA; V: TRBV6-5
DNA: TGTGCCAGCAGCCCAGATTGGTGGGGGGGGAACACTGAAGCTTTCTTT; CDR3: CASSPDWWGGNTEAFF; D: NA; J: TRBJ1-1; size: many; V: TRBV14
DNA: TGCGCCAGCAGCCCCGGGACAGGGCATCAGCCCCAGCATTTT; CDR3: CASSPGTGHQPQHF; D: TRBD1; J: TRBJ1-5; size: NA; V: TRBV5-1
DNA: TGTGCCAGCAGCGTACTGAGTGATACGCAGTATTTT; CDR3: CASSVLSDTQYF; D: NA; J: TRBJ2-3; size: NA; V: TRBV9